Shown below are 2 T cell receptor beta chains from a single sample sequenced in a study of T cell changes during pregnancy in multiple sclerosis. Assay: immunoSEQ multiplex PCR; the TCRdb copy retains only in-frame clones and omits some. The table has about 36,000 clones, 91% seen once. This sample comprised CD4+ T cells from peripheral blood mononuclear cells, obtained in the second trimester of pregnancy. The receptors come from a female donor in good health, enrolled as a control in a pregnancy study.

The chain recombines TRBV19 with TRBJ2-1; 7 nucleotides line up with TRBD2. With 3 bases clipped from V and 7 bases from J, the junction kept 12 bases outside the gene matches. This CDR3 region has 16 residues. Germline V lookup: CDR1 LNHDA, CDR2 SQIVND (reference sequence). The CDR3 sequence is CASSIPRAGEENEQFF. In DNA, the CDR3 is TGTGCCAGTAGTATTCCGCGCGCGGGAGAAGAGAATGAGCAGTTCTTC. The full variable domain, with the rest looked up from reference TRBV19 and TRBJ2-1, is DGGITQSPKYLFRKEGQNVTLSCEQNLNHDAMYWYRQDPGQGLRLIYYSQIVNDFQKGDIAEGYSVSREKKESFPLTVTSAQKNPTAFYLCASSIPRAGEENEQFFGPGTRLTVL.

V and J are TRBV7-3 and TRBJ2-1; 11 positions match TRBD2. The CDR3 runs 15 residues. V gave up 5 bases and J gave up 8 bases; unmatched junction bases: 8. The germline V gene has CDR1 SGHTA and CDR2 FQGTGA. In DNA form, the CDR3 reads TGTGCCAGCAGCCCATCCGGGACTAGCGGACATGAGCAGTTCTTC. The encoded protein is CASSPSGTSGHEQFF.